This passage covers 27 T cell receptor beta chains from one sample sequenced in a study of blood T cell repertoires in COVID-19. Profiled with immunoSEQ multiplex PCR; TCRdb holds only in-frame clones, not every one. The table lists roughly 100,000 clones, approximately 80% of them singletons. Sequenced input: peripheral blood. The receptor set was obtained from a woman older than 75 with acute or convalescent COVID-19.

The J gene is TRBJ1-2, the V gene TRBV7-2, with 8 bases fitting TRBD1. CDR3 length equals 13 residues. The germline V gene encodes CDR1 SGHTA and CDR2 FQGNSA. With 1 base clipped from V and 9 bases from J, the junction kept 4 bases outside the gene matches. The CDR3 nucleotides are TGTGCCAGCAGCTTAGACGGGACAGGACGCTACACCTTC. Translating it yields CASSLDGTGRYTF.

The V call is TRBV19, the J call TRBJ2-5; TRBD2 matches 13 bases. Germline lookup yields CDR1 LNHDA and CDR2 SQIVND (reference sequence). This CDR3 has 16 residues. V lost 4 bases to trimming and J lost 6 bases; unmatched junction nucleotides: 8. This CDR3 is CASSRPGTSGKQTQYF. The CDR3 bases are TGTGCCAGTAGTAGACCCGGGACTAGCGGGAAACAGACCCAGTACTTC.

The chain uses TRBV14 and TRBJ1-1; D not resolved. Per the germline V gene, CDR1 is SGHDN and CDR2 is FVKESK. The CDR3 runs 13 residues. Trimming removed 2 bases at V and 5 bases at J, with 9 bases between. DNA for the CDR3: TGTGCCAGCAGCCAACAGGCCTTTACTGAAGCTTTCTTT. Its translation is CASSQQAFTEAFF.

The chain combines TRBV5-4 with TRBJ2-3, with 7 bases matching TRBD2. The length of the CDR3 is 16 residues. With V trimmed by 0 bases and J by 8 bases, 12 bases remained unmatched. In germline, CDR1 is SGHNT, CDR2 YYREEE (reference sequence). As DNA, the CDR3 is TGTGCCAGCAGCTTGGATCTAGCGGTCCTCCCTGGTACGCAGTATTTT. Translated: CASSLDLAVLPGTQYF.

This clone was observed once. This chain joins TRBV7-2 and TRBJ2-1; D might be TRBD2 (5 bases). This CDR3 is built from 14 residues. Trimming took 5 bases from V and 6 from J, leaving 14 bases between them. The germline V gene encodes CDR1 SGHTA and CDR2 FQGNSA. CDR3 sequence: CASSPPGLRNEQFF. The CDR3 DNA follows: TGTGCCAGCAGCCCCCCGGGGTTGCGCAATGAGCAGTTCTTC.

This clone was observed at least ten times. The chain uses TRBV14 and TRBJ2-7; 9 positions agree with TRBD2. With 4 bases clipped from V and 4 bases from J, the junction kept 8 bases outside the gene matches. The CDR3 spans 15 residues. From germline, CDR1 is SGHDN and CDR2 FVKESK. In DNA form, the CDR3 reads TGTGCCAGCAGCCCCGTTAGCGGGAGTATTTACGAGCAGTACGTC. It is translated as CASSPVSGSIYEQYV.

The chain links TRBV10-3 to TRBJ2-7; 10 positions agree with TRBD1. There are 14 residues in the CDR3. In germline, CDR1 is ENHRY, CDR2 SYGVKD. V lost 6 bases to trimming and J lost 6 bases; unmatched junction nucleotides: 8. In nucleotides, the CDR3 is TGTGCCATCAGGCAGACAGGGGGCGTCTCCGAGCAGTACTTC. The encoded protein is CAIRQTGGVSEQYF.

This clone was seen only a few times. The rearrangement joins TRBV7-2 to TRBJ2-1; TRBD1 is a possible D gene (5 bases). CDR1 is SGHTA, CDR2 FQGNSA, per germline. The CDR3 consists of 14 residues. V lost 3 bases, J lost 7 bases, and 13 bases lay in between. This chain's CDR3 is CASSFLGARNEQFF. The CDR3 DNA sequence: TGTGCCAGCAGCTTCCTTGGGGCAAGGAATGAGCAGTTCTTC.

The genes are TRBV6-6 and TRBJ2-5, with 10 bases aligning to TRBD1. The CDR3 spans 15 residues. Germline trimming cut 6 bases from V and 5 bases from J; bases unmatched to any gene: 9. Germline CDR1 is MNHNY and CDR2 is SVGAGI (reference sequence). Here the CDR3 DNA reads TGTGCCAGCAGGAAACCGGGACAGGGGCTCGAGACCCAGTACTTC. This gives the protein CASRKPGQGLETQYF.

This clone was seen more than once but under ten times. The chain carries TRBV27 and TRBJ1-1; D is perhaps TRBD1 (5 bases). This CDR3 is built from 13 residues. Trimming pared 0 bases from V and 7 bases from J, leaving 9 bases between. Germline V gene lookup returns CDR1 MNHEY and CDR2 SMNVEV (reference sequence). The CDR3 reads CASSLSQGLEAFF. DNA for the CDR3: TGTGCCAGCAGTTTATCTCAGGGCCTTGAAGCTTTCTTT.

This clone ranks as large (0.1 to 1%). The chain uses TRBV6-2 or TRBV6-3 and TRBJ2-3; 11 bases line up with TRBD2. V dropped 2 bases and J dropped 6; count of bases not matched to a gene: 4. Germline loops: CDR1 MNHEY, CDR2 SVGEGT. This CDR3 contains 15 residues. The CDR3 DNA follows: TGTGCCAGCAGTTACGGGCTAGCGGGAGGTGATACGCAGTATTTT. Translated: CASSYGLAGGDTQYF.

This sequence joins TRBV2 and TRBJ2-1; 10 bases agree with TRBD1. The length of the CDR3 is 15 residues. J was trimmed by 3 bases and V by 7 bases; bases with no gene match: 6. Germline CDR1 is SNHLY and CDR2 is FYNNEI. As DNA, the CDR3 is TGTGCCAGCAAAACGGGACAGGGGATCTACAATGAGCAGTTCTTC. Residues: CASKTGQGIYNEQFF.

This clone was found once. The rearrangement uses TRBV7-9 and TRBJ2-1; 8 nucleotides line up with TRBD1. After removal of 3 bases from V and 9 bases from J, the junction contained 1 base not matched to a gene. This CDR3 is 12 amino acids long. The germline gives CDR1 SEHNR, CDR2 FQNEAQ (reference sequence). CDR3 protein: CASSFTGGEQFF. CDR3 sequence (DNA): TGTGCCAGCAGCTTTACAGGGGGTGAGCAGTTCTTC.

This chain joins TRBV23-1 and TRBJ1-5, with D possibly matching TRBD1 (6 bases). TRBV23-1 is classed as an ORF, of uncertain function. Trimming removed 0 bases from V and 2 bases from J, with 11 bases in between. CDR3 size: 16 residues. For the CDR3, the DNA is TGCGCCAGCAGTCAATCGTTTGGGGGCGGCAATCAGCCCCAGCATTTT. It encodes CASSQSFGGGNQPQHF.

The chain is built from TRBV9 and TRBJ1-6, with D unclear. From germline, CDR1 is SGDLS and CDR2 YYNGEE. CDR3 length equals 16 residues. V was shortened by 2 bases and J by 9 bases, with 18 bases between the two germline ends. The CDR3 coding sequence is TGTGCCAGCAGCGTGAGCTCAGCGGCCCGAAGTTCACCCCTCCACTTT. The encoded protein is CASSVSSAARSSPLHF.

CDR3 nucleotides: TGTGCCAGCAGTGATCAGCGTATGTACCAAGAGACCCAGTACTTC. Encoded protein: CASSDQRMYQETQYF. This chain joins TRBV2 and TRBJ2-5; no firm D call. Looked up from germline, CDR1 is SNHLY and CDR2 is FYNNEI. The CDR3 extends over 15 amino acids. V lost 3 bases, J lost 0 bases, and 11 bases lay in between.

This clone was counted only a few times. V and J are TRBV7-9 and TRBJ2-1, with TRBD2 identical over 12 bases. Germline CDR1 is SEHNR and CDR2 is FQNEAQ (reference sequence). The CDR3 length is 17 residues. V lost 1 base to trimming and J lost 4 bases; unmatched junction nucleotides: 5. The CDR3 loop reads CASSLDPTSGGYNEQFF. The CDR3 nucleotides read TGTGCCAGCAGCTTAGATCCCACTAGCGGGGGGTACAATGAGCAGTTCTTC.

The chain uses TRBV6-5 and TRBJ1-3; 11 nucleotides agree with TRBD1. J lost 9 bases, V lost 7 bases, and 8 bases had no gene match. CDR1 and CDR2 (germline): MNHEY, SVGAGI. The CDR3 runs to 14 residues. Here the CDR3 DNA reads TGTGCCAGCACCCAGGACAGGGGGCAGACCACCATATATTTT. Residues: CASTQDRGQTTIYF.

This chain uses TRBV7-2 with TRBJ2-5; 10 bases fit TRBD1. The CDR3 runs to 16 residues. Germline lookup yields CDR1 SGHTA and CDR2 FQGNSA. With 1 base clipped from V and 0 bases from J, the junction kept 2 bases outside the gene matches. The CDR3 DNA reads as TGTGCCAGCAGCTTAGTCGGGACAGGGGACCAAGAGACCCAGTACTTC. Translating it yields CASSLVGTGDQETQYF.

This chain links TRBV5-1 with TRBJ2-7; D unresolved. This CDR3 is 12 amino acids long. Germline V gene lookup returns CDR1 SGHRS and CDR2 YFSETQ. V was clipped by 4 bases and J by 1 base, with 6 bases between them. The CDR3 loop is CASSPPSYEQYF. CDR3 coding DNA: TGCGCCAGCAGCCCCCCATCCTACGAGCAGTACTTC.

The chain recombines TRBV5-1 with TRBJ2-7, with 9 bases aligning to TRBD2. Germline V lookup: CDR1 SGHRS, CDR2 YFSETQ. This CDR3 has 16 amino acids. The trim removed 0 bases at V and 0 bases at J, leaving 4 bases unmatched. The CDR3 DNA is TGCGCCAGCAGCTTGGCCGGTAGCGGGAGCTCCTACGAGCAGTACTTC. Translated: CASSLAGSGSSYEQYF.

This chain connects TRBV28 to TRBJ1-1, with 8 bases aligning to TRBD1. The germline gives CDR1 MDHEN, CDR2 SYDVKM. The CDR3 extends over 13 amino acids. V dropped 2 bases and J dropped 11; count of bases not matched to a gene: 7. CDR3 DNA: TGTGCCAGCAGTTTACCAGGGGGCTTAGGGGCTTTCTTT. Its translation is CASSLPGGLGAFF.

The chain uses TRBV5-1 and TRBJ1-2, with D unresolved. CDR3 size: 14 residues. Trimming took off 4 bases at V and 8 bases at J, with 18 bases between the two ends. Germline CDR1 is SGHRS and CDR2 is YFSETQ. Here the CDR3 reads CASSPARGSGGYTF. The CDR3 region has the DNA TGCGCCAGCAGCCCCGCCCGAGGGTCGGGCGGCTACACCTTC.

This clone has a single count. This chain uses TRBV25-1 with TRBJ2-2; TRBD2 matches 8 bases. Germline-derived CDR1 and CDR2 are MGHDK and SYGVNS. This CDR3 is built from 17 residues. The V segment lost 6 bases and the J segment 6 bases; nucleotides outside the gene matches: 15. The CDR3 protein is CASRGAGTSFTAGELFF. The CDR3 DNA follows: TGTGCCAGCAGGGGGGCGGGGACTAGTTTTACCGCCGGGGAGCTGTTTTTT.

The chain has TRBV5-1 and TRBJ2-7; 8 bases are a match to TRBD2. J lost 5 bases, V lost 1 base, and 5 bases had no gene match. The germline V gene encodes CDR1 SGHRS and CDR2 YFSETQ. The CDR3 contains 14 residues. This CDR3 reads CASSLLVAGNEQYF. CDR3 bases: TGCGCCAGCAGCTTGTTAGTAGCGGGAAACGAGCAGTACTTC.

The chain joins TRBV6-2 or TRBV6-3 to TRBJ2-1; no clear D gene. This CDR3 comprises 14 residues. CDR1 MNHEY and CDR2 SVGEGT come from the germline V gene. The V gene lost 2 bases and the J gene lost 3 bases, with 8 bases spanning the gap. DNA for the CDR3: TGTGCCAGCAGTTACGTTAGCAGCTACAATGAGCAGTTCTTC. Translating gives CASSYVSSYNEQFF.

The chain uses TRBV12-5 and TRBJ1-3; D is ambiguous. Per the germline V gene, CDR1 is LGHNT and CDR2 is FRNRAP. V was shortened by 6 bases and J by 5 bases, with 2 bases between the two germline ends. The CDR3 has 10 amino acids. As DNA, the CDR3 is TGTGCTAGTGGCAGAAACACCATATATTTT. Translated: CASGRNTIYF.